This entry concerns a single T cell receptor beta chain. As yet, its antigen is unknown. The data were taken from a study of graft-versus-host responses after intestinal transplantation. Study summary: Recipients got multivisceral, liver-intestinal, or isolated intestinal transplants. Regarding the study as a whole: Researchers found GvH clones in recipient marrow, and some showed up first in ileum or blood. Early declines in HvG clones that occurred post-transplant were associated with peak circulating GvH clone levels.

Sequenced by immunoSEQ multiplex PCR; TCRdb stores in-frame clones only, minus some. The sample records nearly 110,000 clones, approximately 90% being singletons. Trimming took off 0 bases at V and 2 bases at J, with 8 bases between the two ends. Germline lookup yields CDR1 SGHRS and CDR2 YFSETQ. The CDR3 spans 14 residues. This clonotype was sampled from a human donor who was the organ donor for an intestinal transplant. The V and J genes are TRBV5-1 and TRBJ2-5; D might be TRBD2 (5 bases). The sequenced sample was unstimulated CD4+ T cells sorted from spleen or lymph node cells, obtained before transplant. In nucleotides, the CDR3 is TGCGCCAGCAGCTTGGCTGGAGGACAAGAGACCCAGTACTTC. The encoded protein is CASSLAGGQETQYF.